This T cell receptor beta chain emerged from a study of cytotoxic CD8 clonotypes in ibrutinib-treated CLL. For the study at large: When averaged across all of the samples, the counts came to some 250,000 productive templates and 90,000 to 95,000 productive rearrangements. Broader study findings: Samples were collected at differing times from sustained-remission and progressing patients. Clonality rose at ibrutinib response and fell back toward baseline at progression.

By share, this clone ranks as large. Its antigen is as yet unknown. TCRdb keeps only in-frame clones here, not all; method: immunoSEQ multiplex PCR. This sample yields 13,000 to 15,000 clones, of which roughly 64% are seen a single time; 40% belongs to the top ten. The sample was PBMCs, taken before ibrutinib treatment. This receptor was taken from a human donor with chronic lymphocytic leukemia.

Here the CDR3 DNA reads TGTGCCAGCAGTCGTGACAGGGACCAGCCCCAGCATTTT. This gives the protein CASSRDRDQPQHF. The chain recombines TRBV2 with TRBJ1-5; 7 positions match TRBD1. J was trimmed by 7 bases and V by 5 bases; bases with no gene match: 5. Germline assignment: CDR1 SNHLY and CDR2 FYNNEI. The CDR3 runs 13 residues.